This is a list of T cell receptor beta chains from one sample in a study of T-cell reconstitution after alpha-beta-depleted transplantation in children. MiXCR was run by TCRdb on the PCR reads, yielding one entry per CDR3 protein. Of some 600,000 distinct CDR3 sequences in the sample, approximately 13% were seen once. The material was PBMCs, mostly from graft donor cells, obtained 360 days after TCRalphabeta/CD19-depleted stem cell transplant. These receptors originate from a male patient between 5 and 17 years old who had a stem cell transplant for acute myeloid leukemia, so the T cells may come from the graft donor. Both conserved end residues are part of each CDR3. Fields, in order: CDR3 DNA, CDR3 protein, V gene, J gene, D gene, clone size. D genes are given only for firm matches. Not all rows give a size; the values are once, few, many and, for expanded clones, a class.

DNA: TGTGCCAGCAGCCAGATAGCGGGAGGGCCAGATACGCAGTATTTT; CDR3: CASSQIAGGPDTQYF; V: TRBV7-3; J: TRBJ2-3; D: TRBD2; size: many
DNA: TGCGCCAGCAGGGCGGGAAATGAGCAGTTCTTC; CDR3: CASRAGNEQFF; V: TRBV5-1; J: TRBJ2-1; D: .; size: many
DNA: TGTGCCAGCTCCCCGTTCCCCGCACAAGAGACCCAGTACTTC; CDR3: CASSPFPAQETQYF; V: TRBV18; J: TRBJ2-5; D: .; size: once
DNA: TGTGCCAGCAGCTTAACGTTCGGGCGGGTTAGCTCCTACAATGAGCAGTTCTTC; CDR3: CASSLTFGRVSSYNEQFF; V: TRBV7-3; J: TRBJ2-1; D: .; size: .
DNA: TGCAGCGTTGGTGGGGGGCGCGGGAGCAATCAGCCCCAGCATTTT; CDR3: CSVGGGRGSNQPQHF; V: TRBV29-1; J: TRBJ1-5; D: .; size: .
DNA: TGTGCCAGCAGCTTAAATCTGGGTTACGAGCAGTTCTTC; CDR3: CASSLNLGYEQFF; V: TRBV7-3; J: TRBJ2-1; D: .; size: .
DNA: TGCAGTGCTAGCTTCCCATCTGGGGCCAACGTCCTGACTTTC; CDR3: CSASFPSGANVLTF; V: TRBV20-1; J: TRBJ2-6; D: .; size: .
DNA: TGTGCCAGCAGCCAAATCGACAGGGGGCAAGGCTACACCTTC; CDR3: CASSQIDRGQGYTF; V: TRBV12-3/TRBV12-4; J: TRBJ1-2; D: TRBD1; size: .
DNA: TGTGCCAGCAACTCGGGAGGGCTCGGAACAGGAAACATTCAGTACTTC; CDR3: CASNSGGLGTGNIQYF; V: TRBV6-2/TRBV6-3; J: TRBJ2-4; D: TRBD2; size: many
DNA: TGTGCCAGCAACCCAAGTACGGGACTAGCCGGCAATGAGCAGTTCTTC; CDR3: CASNPSTGLAGNEQFF; V: TRBV5-8; J: TRBJ2-1; D: TRBD2; size: many
DNA: TGTGCCAGCAGCTCGGGCCCAGATACGCAGTATTTT; CDR3: CASSSGPDTQYF; V: TRBV5-6; J: TRBJ2-3; D: .; size: many
DNA: TGCAGCGCTTTTATGAGGGGTAATGAGCAGTTCTTC; CDR3: CSAFMRGNEQFF; V: TRBV29-1; J: TRBJ2-1; D: .; size: few
DNA: TGTGCCAGCAGTTACTCGGAGGGAGACTACAATGAGCAGTTCTTC; CDR3: CASSYSEGDYNEQFF; V: TRBV6-5; J: TRBJ2-1; D: .; size: .
DNA: TGTGCCAGCTCAGGGGGCGGTGTGGAGACCCAGTACTTC; CDR3: CASSGGGVETQYF; V: TRBV27; J: TRBJ2-5; D: TRBD1; size: few
DNA: TGTGCCACTACCTCCGGGACTAGCGGTTATCTCGGTGGGGCCAACGTCCTGACTTTC; CDR3: CATTSGTSGYLGGANVLTF; V: TRBV7-6; J: TRBJ2-6; D: TRBD2; size: .
DNA: TGTGCCAGCAGCTACCCTGCGGGACTAGCGGGAGCCCAACTTACTTCCTACAATGAGCAGTTCTTC; CDR3: CASSYPAGLAGAQLTSYNEQFF; V: TRBV7-2; J: TRBJ2-1; D: TRBD2; size: .
DNA: TGTGCCAGCAGTTCCCCGTGGAGTCCGAGCTCCTACGAGCAGTACTTC; CDR3: CASSSPWSPSSYEQYF; V: TRBV28; J: TRBJ2-7; D: .; size: many
DNA: TGTGCCAGCGCCCTACACGGACGAAACGAGCAGTACTTC; CDR3: CASALHGRNEQYF; V: TRBV2; J: TRBJ2-7; D: .; size: few
DNA: TGTGCCAGCAGCTCCGGGCCCAACTATGGCTACACCTTC; CDR3: CASSSGPNYGYTF; V: TRBV7-3; J: TRBJ1-2; D: .; size: .
DNA: TGCAGCGTTTTGCGAGAGACCCAGTACTTC; CDR3: CSVLRETQYF; V: TRBV29-1; J: TRBJ2-5; D: .; size: many
DNA: TGTGCCAGCAGCCCAAGGATAGCCATTCCCAATGAGCAGTTCTTC; CDR3: CASSPRIAIPNEQFF; V: TRBV9; J: TRBJ2-1; D: .; size: .
DNA: TGCGCCAGCAGCCAAGATCGGAGGTCCTACGAGCAGTACTTC; CDR3: CASSQDRRSYEQYF; V: TRBV4-3; J: TRBJ2-7; D: .; size: once
DNA: TGTGCCAGCAGCTTAGAGGCTAGCGCGGAAGAGACCCAGTACTTC; CDR3: CASSLEASAEETQYF; V: TRBV7-2; J: TRBJ2-5; D: .; size: .
DNA: TGCGCCAGCAGCTTGTGGCCGGATTGGGGGGAGACCCAGTACTTC; CDR3: CASSLWPDWGETQYF; V: TRBV5-1; J: TRBJ2-5; D: .; size: .
DNA: TGTGCCAGCAGCAGTAGTGGGGAATATGGCTACACCTTC; CDR3: CASSSSGEYGYTF; V: TRBV7-2; J: TRBJ1-2; D: .; size: many
DNA: TGTGCCAGCAGCGCCGGGACAGGGGACCAAGAGACCCAGTACTTC; CDR3: CASSAGTGDQETQYF; V: TRBV21-1; J: TRBJ2-5; D: .; size: .
DNA: TGCGCCAGCAGCTTGGATGGACAGGGGGTCCACGAGCAGTACTTC; CDR3: CASSLDGQGVHEQYF; V: TRBV5-1; J: TRBJ2-7; D: TRBD1; size: .
DNA: TGTGCCAGTAGTACCCACGATGAGCAGTTCTTC; CDR3: CASSTHDEQFF; V: TRBV19; J: TRBJ2-1; D: .; size: many
DNA: TGTGCCATCAGACACCCGGGGGGCTACGAGCAGTACTTC; CDR3: CAIRHPGGYEQYF; V: TRBV10-3; J: TRBJ2-7; D: TRBD2; size: .
DNA: TGTGCCAGCACCTCGAGGGGTGTCGCCCGCACAGATACGCAGTATTTT; CDR3: CASTSRGVARTDTQYF; V: TRBV7-2; J: TRBJ2-3; D: .; size: .
DNA: TGCGCCAGCAGCTTGGGGGCCGGAATAGCGCAATACAATGAGCAGTTCTTC; CDR3: CASSLGAGIAQYNEQFF; V: TRBV5-1; J: TRBJ2-1; D: .; size: few